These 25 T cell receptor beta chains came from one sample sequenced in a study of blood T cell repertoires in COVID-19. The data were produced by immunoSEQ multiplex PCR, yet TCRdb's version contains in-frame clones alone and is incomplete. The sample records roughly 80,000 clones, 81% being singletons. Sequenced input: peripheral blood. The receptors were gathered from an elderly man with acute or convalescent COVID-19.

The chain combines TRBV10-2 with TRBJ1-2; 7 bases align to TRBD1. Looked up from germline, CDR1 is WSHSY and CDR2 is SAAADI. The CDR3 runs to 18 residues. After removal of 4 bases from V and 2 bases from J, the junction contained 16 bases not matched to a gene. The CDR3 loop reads CASSGGTENRGMNYGYTF. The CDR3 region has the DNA TGCGCCAGCAGTGGAGGGACGGAAAACAGGGGAATGAACTATGGCTACACCTTC.

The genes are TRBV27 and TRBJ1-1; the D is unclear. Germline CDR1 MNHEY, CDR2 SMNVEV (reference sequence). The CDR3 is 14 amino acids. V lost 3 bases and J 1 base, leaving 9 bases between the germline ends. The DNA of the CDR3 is TGTGCCAGCAGTTTCGGAGAACAGAACACTGAAGCTTTCTTT. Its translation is CASSFGEQNTEAFF.

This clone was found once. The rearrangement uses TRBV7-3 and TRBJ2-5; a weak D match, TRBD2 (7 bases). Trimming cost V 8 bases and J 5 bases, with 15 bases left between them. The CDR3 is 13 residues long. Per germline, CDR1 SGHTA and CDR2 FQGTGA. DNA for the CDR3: TGTGCCAGCGGTACACAGGGAGGGGAGACCCAGTACTTC. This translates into CASGTQGGETQYF.

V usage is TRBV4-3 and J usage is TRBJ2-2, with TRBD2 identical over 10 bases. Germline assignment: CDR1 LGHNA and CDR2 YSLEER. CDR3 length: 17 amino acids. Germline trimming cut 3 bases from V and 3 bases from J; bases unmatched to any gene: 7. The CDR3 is CASSHKAGGPDTGELFF. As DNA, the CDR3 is TGCGCCAGCAGCCATAAAGCGGGAGGGCCGGACACCGGGGAGCTGTTTTTT.

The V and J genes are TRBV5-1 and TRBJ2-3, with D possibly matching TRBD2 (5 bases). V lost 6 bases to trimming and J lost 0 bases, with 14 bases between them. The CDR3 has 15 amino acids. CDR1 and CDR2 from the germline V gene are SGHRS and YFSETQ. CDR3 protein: CASTPQSGSTDTQYF. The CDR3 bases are TGCGCCAGCACGCCTCAAAGCGGTAGCACAGATACGCAGTATTTT.

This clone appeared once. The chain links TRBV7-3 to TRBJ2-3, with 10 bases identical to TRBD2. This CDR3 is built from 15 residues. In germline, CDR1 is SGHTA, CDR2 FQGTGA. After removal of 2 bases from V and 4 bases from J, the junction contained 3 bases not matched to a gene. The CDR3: CASSLGLAGADTQYF. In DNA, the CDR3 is TGTGCCAGCAGCTTAGGTCTAGCGGGAGCAGATACGCAGTATTTT.

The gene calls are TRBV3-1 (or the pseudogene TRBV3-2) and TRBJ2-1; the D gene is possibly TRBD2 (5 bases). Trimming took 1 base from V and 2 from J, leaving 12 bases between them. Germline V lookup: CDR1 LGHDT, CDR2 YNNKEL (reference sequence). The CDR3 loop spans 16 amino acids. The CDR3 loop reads CASSQGPLGAYNEQFF. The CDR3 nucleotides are TGTGCCAGCAGCCAAGGGCCTCTCGGGGCCTACAATGAGCAGTTCTTC.

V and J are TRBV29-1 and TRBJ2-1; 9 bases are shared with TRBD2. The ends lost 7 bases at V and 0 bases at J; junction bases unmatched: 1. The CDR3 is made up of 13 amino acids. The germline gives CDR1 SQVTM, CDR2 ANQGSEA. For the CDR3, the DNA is TGCAGCGGTAGCGGGAGCTCCTACAATGAGCAGTTCTTC. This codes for CSGSGSSYNEQFF.

Here the CDR3 DNA reads TGCGCCAGCAGTCAGGCGGGAGGGGGAAACACCATATATTTT. It is translated as CASSQAGGGNTIYF. The chain joins TRBV10-2 to TRBJ1-3; D gene ambiguous. The V end was cut by 5 bases, the J end by 4 bases, with 12 bases between. The CDR3 extends over 14 amino acids. Looked up from germline, CDR1 is WSHSY and CDR2 is SAAADI.

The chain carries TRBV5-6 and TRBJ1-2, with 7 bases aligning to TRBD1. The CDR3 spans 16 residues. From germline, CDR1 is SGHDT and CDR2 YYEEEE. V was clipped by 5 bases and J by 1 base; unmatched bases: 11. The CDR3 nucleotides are TGTGCCAGCAGACGACAGGGACCCCTCTTTAACTATGGCTACACCTTC. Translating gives CASRRQGPLFNYGYTF.

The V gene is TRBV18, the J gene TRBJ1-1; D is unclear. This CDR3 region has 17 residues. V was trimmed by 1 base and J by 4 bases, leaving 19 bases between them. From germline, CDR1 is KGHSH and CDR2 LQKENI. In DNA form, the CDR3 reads TGTGCCAGCTCACCACAACGTCAGGTCTCTTTGGGCACTGAAGCTTTCTTT. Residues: CASSPQRQVSLGTEAFF.

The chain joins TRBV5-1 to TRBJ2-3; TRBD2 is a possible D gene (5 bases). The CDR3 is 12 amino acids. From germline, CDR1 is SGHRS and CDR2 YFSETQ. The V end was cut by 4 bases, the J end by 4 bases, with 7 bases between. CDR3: CASSVGADTQYF. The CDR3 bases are TGCGCCAGCAGCGTGGGAGCAGATACGCAGTATTTT.

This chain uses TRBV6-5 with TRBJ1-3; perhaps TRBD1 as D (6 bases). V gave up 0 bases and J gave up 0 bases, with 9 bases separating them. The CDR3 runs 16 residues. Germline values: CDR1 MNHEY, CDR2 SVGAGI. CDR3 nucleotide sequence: TGTGCCAGCAGTTACTCGGGGGCCATCTCTGGAAACACCATATATTTT. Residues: CASSYSGAISGNTIYF.

The CDR3, as DNA: TGTGCCAGCAGCCTACTGACAGGTCACTCACCCCTCCACTTT. It translates to CASSLLTGHSPLHF. The V and J genes are TRBV7-2 and TRBJ1-6; D possibly corresponds to TRBD1 (6 bases). The CDR3 length is 14 residues. The V end lost 5 bases, the J end lost 10 bases, and 15 bases lay between the germline ends. Per germline, CDR1 SGHTA and CDR2 FQGNSA. Complete variable domain (other parts from reference TRBV7-2 and TRBJ1-6): GAGVSQSPSNKVTEKGKDVELRCDPISGHTALYWYRQSLGQGLEFLIYFQGNSAPDKSGLPSDRFSAERTGGSVSTLTIQRTQQEDSAVYLCASSLLTGHSPLHFGNGTRLTVT.

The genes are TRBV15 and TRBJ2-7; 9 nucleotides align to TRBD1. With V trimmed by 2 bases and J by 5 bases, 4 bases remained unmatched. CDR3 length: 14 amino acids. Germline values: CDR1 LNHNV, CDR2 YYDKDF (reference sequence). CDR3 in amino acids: CATSRPGQGDEQYF. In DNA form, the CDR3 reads TGTGCCACCAGCAGACCGGGACAGGGAGACGAGCAGTACTTC.

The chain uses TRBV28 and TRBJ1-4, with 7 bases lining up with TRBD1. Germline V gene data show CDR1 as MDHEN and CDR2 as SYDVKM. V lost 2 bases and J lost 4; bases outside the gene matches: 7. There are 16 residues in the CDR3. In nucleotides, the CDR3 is TGTGCCAGCAGTTTAGGAACAGGGGTCGTTAATGAAAAACTGTTTTTT. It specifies CASSLGTGVVNEKLFF.

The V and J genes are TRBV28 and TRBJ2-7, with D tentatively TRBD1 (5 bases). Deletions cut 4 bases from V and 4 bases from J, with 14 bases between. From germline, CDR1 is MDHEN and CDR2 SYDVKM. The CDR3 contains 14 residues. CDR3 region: CASSSGSWRYEQYF. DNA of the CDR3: TGTGCCAGCAGTTCAGGGTCCTGGAGATACGAGCAGTACTTC.

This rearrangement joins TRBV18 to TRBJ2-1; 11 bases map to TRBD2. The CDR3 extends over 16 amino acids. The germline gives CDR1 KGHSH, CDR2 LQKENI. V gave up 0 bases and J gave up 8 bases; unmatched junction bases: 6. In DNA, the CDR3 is TGTGCCAGCTCACCACCCACTAGCGGGAGTGGGGATGAGCAGTTCTTC. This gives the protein CASSPPTSGSGDEQFF.

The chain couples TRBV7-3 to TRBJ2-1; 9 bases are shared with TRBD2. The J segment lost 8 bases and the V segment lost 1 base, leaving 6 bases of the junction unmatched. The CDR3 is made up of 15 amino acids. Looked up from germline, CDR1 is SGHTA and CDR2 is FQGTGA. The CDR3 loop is CASSLISGSLDEQFF. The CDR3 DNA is TGTGCCAGCAGCTTAATTAGCGGGAGTCTGGATGAGCAGTTCTTC.

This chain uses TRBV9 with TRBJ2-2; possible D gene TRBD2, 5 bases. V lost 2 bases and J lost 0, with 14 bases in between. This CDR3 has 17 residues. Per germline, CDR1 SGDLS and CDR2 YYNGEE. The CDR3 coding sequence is TGTGCCAGCAGCGTGCCCGCGACGGAGGCGAACACCGGGGAGCTGTTTTTT. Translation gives CASSVPATEANTGELFF. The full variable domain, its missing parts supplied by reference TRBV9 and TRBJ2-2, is DSGVTQTPKHLITATGQRVTLRCSPRSGDLSVYWYQQSLDQGLQFLIQYYNGEERAKGNILERFSAQQFPDLHSELNLSSLELGDSALYFCASSVPATEANTGELFFGEGSRLTVL.

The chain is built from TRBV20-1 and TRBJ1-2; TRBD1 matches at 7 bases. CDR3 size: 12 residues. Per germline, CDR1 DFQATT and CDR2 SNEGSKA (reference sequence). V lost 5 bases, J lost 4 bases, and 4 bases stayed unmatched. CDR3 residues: CSARDRVYGYTF. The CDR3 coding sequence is TGCAGTGCTCGTGACAGGGTCTATGGCTACACCTTC.

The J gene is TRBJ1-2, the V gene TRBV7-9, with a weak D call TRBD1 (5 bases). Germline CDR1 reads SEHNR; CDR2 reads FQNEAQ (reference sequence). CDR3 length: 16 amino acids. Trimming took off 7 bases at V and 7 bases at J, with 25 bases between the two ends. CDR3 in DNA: TGTGCCAGCACCATAAATAGGGGATCCATGGATCGTGGCTACACCTTC. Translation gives CASTINRGSMDRGYTF.

CDR3 coding DNA: TGTGCCATCAGTGAGTCGGCAGCCTACGAGCAGTACTTC. Protein sequence: CAISESAAYEQYF. V and J are TRBV10-3 and TRBJ2-7; no clear D. V was cut by 0 bases and J by 2 bases, with 5 bases left in between. CDR3 length: 13 residues. Per germline, CDR1 ENHRY and CDR2 SYGVKD.

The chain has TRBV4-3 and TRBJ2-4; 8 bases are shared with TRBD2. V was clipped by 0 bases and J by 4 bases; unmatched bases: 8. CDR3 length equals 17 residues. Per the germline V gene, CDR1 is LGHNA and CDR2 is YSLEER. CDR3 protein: CASSQDFRPGGKNIQYF. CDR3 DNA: TGCGCCAGCAGCCAAGATTTCCGCCCGGGAGGGAAAAACATTCAGTACTTC.

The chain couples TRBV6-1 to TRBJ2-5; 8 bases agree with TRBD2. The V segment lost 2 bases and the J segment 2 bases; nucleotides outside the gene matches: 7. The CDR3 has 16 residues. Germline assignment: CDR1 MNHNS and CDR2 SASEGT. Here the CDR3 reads CASSEFGVAGQETQYF. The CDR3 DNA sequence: TGTGCCAGCAGTGAATTTGGGGTAGCGGGACAAGAGACCCAGTACTTC.